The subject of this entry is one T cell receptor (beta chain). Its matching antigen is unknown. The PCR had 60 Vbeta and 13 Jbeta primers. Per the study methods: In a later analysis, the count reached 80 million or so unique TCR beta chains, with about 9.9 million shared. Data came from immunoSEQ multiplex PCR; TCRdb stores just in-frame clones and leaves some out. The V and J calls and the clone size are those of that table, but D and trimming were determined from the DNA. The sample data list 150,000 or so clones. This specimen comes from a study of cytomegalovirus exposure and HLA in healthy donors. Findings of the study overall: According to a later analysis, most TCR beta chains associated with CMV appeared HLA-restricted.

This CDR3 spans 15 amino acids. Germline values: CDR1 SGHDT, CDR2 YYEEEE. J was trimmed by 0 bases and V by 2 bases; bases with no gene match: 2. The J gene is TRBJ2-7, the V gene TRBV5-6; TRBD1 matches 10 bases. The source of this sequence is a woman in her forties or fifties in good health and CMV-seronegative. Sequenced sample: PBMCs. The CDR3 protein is CASSLDRGPSYEQYF. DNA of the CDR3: TGTGCCAGCAGCTTAGACAGGGGGCCCTCCTACGAGCAGTACTTC.